This passage covers 3 T cell receptor beta chains from one sample sequenced in a study of T cell responses to AZD1222 COVID-19 vaccine. Produced via immunoSEQ multiplex PCR; TCRdb's table is partial and in-frame only. The data hold about 81,000 clones, with 80% to 95% observed a single time. This sample comprised peripheral blood, obtained 28 days after the second AZD1222 dose. Every receptor here comes from an adult who received the AZD1222 COVID-19 vaccine.

In this sample, this clone turned up once. The V and J genes are TRBV28 and TRBJ2-7; no clear D. Between the trimmed V and J ends, which lost 5 bases and 2 bases, there was a span of 19 bases. CDR1 is MDHEN, CDR2 SYDVKM, per germline. The CDR3 consists of 16 residues. The CDR3: CASSTPEAGGAYEQYF. The CDR3 DNA follows: TGTGCCAGCAGTACCCCCGAGGCAGGTGGGGCCTACGAGCAGTACTTC.

V is TRBV24-1 and J is TRBJ1-5; D is uncertain. Germline V lookup: CDR1 KGHDR, CDR2 SFDVKD. This CDR3 is built from 13 residues. V was clipped by 6 bases and J by 5 bases, with 10 bases between them. Written as DNA, the CDR3 is TGTGCCACCAGTCGCGAGTCGGATCAGCCCCAGCATTTT. It translates to CATSRESDQPQHF.

This clone was detected only a few times. J is TRBJ1-2 and V is TRBV7-2; 8 positions match TRBD1. CDR3 size: 13 residues. Per germline, CDR1 SGHTA and CDR2 FQGNSA. The V segment lost 5 bases and the J segment 6 bases; nucleotides outside the gene matches: 5. The CDR3 protein is CASSPRQGHGYTF. For the CDR3, the DNA is TGTGCCAGCAGCCCCCGACAGGGGCATGGCTACACCTTC.